Included here is one T cell receptor (beta chain) sequence, with context. The source of the sample is a study of blood T cell repertoires in COVID-19. The CDR3 consists of 16 residues. Trimming left V 1 base short and J 6 bases short, with 19 bases between. From germline, CDR1 is SGHVT and CDR2 SQSDAQ. Two negative PCRs, clearance, or symptom resolution were required of recovered Cohort 3 donors. The repertoire was sequenced with immunoSEQ multiplex PCR; TCRdb's copy has only in-frame clones and lacks some. The sample shows about 170,000 clones, 87% of them seen only once. This TCR was recovered from a woman aged 45 to 65 who had recovered from COVID-19. Sequenced material: PBMCs or T cells enriched from blood (not recorded which). The chain employs TRBV7-4 and TRBJ2-7, with a weak D call TRBD2 (5 bases). The CDR3 nucleotides read TGTGCCAGCAGCTTAGTTGGACTCCGTCCGAAGTGCGAGCAGTACTTC. It specifies CASSLVGLRPKCEQYF.